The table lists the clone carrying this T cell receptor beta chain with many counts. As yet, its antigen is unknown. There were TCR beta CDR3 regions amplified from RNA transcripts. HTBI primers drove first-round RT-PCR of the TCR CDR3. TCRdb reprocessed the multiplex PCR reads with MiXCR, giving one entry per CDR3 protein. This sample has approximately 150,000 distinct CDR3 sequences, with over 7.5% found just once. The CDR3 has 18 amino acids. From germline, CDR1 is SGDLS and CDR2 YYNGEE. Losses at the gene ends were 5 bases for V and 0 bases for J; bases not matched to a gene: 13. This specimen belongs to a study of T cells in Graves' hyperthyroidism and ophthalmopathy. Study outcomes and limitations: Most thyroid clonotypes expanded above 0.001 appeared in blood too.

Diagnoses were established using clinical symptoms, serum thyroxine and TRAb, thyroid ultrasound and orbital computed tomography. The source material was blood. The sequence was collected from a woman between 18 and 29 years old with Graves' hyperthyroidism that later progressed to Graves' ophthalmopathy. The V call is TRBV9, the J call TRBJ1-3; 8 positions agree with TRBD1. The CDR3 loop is CASSDSAGTGVSGNTIYF. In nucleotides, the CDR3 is TGTGCCAGCAGTGACTCAGCGGGGACAGGTGTCTCTGGAAACACCATATATTTT.